This TCR beta chain was documented in a study of blood T cells in healthy people across ages (dated by TCRdb to about 2015). About the investigation overall: In model experiments, roughly one uniquely barcoded TCR beta cDNA molecule per two T cells was captured by template switching. Age-related changes in TCR beta repertoire diversity were measured in the study by deep sequencing normalized with unique cDNA molecular identifiers. The donors were split into four age groups: young (average 16 years), middle-aged (over 35), aged (roughly 60) and long-lived (under 90). To avoid experimental bias, donors of different ages were distributed randomly across sequencing lanes. For two donors (one aged 18 to 30 and one aged 80 or older), the study analyzed two additional independent replicas of 1 million unique cDNA reads from the same blood draw.

General findings and caveats noted by the study authors: Compared with the aged group, the long-lived group had more naive CD4+ T cells, fewer expanded clones and increased TCR diversity, a pattern suggesting age selection. Estimates of total diversity based on one million sequenced T cells were considered lower bounds and underestimates. There was a strong correlation between observed TCR beta diversity and the percentage of naive T cells measured by flow cytometry. Because profiling used bulk unsorted PBMCs, naive and antigen-experienced compartments could not be compared conclusively. Observed TCR beta diversity per million T cells fell roughly linearly with age, and a significant reduction was already apparent by age approximately 41. The CMV infection status of donors was not known, potentially confounding age-related changes in expanded clonotypes.

The donors were about 40 Caucasian individuals from Russia, aged roughly 6 to 90 years, who were systemically healthy. Each donor gave about 11 milliliters of peripheral blood, drawn into EDTA-treated Vacutainer tubes. Ficoll-Paque density-gradient centrifugation was used to isolate PBMCs, with at least 6 million obtained per sample. Trizol reagent was used to extract total RNA from the PBMCs, yielding at least 6 micrograms per sample. Naive CD45RAhigh/CD27high T cell percentages were measured by flow cytometry on a PBMC aliquot from every donor. Counted from cysteine to phenylalanine, this CDR3 has 13 amino acids. Only the CDR3 part of the read is kept: 39 bases, read in frame from the first base. The V and J ends are trimmed by 5 bases and 8 bases, leaving 15 bases between them. The method was 5' RACE. Reads for this sample came from an Illumina HiSeq 2500. A second about 7 to 12 cycle PCR used a sample-barcoded 5' primer and a J-beta primer mix. A template-switch 5' adaptor carrying 12 random nucleotides introduced a unique molecular identifier onto each TCR beta cDNA molecule. Each sample yielded at least 2.5 million CDR3-containing paired-end reads. All of the RNA was converted into first-strand cDNA using the Mint cDNA synthesis kit, with a TRBC-specific oligonucleotide serving as the primer. Following uracil-DNA glycosylase treatment, a first 18-cycle PCR with universal primers M1SS and BC2_uni_R was performed on all cDNA. For the original study's pipeline: Each sample was normalized by randomly selecting 1 million high-quality reads, each carrying a distinct molecular identifier. Instead of being binned into consensus sequences, reads with shared molecular identifiers were discarded. MiTCR, with a Q25 quality threshold and the strictest error-elimination algorithm, was used for CDR3 identification, clonotype clustering and error correction. A nonparametric unseen species model with Euler transformation was used to estimate a lower bound on total TCR beta diversity. TCRdb handled the public reads itself, with Q25 trimming in fastp and clone calling in MiXCR, and kept productive beta chains. Each CDR3 protein appears once, grouped with its most common genes and DNA. None of the V and J calls come from the authors' own analysis; TCRdb made them. The sample table contains 660,000 or so distinct CDR3 sequences; only one count was recorded for under 65% of them. The ten largest make up over 30% of the sample.

This clonotype was seen only a few times. No antigen is known for it. Per-nucleotide qualities are absent, and no much larger clonotype sits a single base away. The sequence joins TRBV12-3 or TRBV12-4 to TRBJ1-1, with a weak D call of TRBD1 (5 bases match). The sequence was collected from a man aged 55-75 years in good health. Material: blood. The encoded CDR3 is CASSPSGTIEAFF. The base sequence is TGTGCCAGCAGTCCATCCGGGACTATCGAAGCTTTCTTT.